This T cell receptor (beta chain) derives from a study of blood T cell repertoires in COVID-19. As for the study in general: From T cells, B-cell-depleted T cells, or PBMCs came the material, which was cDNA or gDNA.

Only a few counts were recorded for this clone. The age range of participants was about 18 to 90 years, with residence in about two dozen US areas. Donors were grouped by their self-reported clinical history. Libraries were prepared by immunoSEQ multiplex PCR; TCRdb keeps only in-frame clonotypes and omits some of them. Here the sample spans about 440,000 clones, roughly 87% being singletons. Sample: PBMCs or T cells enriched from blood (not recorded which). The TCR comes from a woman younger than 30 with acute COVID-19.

This chain's CDR3 is CASNPPGQGNSPLHF. The CDR3 bases are TGTGCCAGTAATCCCCCGGGACAGGGAAATTCACCCCTCCACTTT. The genes are TRBV19 and TRBJ1-6; TRBD1 aligns across 9 bases. V dropped 7 bases and J dropped 7; count of bases not matched to a gene: 8. The CDR3 is made up of 15 amino acids. Germline CDR1 LNHDA, CDR2 SQIVND (reference sequence).